This T cell receptor beta chain is from a study of shared clonotypes between healthy human individuals. Broader study findings: Enrolling few donors narrowed the genetic and exposure-history diversity that was represented. The study's rarefaction showed incomplete sorted-subset sequencing despite large depth.

Assay used: immunoSEQ multiplex PCR; TCRdb lists only in-frame clones, some missing. The table lists around 720,000 clones, roughly 73% of them singletons. About this clone itself: Its antigen is unidentified.

CDR3 length: 14 residues. The V end was cut by 7 bases, the J end by 3 bases, with 12 bases between. Looked up from germline, CDR1 is MDHEN and CDR2 is SYDVKM. The sample was memory CD4+ T cells sorted from blood. Subset in this sample: CD45RA-negative fraction. The TCR was taken from a woman in her thirties in good health. The chain employs TRBV28 and TRBJ2-2; D may be TRBD1 (6 bases). The CDR3, as DNA: TGTGCCAGCACTAACAGGGTCGACACCGGGGAGCTGTTTTTT. Its translation: CASTNRVDTGELFF. Full variable domain (outside the CDR3, taken from reference TRBV28 and TRBJ2-2): DVKVTQSSRYLVKRTGEKVFLECVQDMDHENMFWYRQDPGLGLRLIYFSYDVKMKEKGDIPEGYSVSREKKERFSLILESASTNQTSMYLCASTNRVDTGELFFGEGSRLTVL.